Presented here are 28 T cell receptor beta chains from one specimen sequenced in a study of cytomegalovirus exposure and HLA in healthy donors. In the PCR, 60 Vbeta and 13 Jbeta primers were used. Only in-frame clones appear in the TCRdb table, and some are missing; sequencing was by immunoSEQ multiplex PCR. This sample has around 150,000 clones, with roughly four fifths found just once. Sample: PBMCs. These receptor sequences come from a man in his sixties in good health and CMV-seronegative.

This clone was observed once. V gene TRBV6-5 combines with J gene TRBJ1-2; D call uncertain. Trimming took 2 bases from V and 4 from J, leaving 17 bases between them. Germline values: CDR1 MNHEY, CDR2 SVGAGI. The CDR3 spans 16 residues. DNA for the CDR3: TGTGCCAGCAGTTACAACGCGCAGTGGGCACTCTATGGCTACACCTTC. Its translation: CASSYNAQWALYGYTF.

The V and J genes are TRBV28 and TRBJ1-6, with 7 bases aligning to TRBD1. The CDR3 spans 13 residues. The V gene's germline CDR1 is MDHEN and CDR2 SYDVKM. V shed 5 bases, J shed 9 bases, and the junction held 4 bases outside the gene matches. CDR3 region: CASSPRQGSPLHF. In DNA, the CDR3 is TGTGCCAGCAGTCCCCGACAGGGTTCACCCCTCCACTTT.

The V call is TRBV10-3, the J call TRBJ1-4; no definite D call. Germline-derived CDR1 and CDR2 are ENHRY and SYGVKD. The CDR3 is 16 amino acids. V was cut by 0 bases and J by 7 bases, with 15 bases left in between. Here the CDR3 DNA reads TGTGCCATCAGTGAGTCGATATCTGGGCTGGGTGAAAAACTGTTTTTT. It codes for CAISESISGLGEKLFF.

This clone has a single count. The chain joins TRBV7-9 to TRBJ2-3, with a tentative D call TRBD1 (6 bases). Germline V gene sequence: CDR1 SEHNR, CDR2 FQNEAQ (reference sequence). Trimming took off 5 bases at V and 2 bases at J, with 14 bases between the two ends. The CDR3 totals 15 residues. The CDR3 reads CASSPRGLVTDTQYF. DNA for the CDR3: TGTGCCAGCAGCCCCAGGGGTCTAGTCACAGATACGCAGTATTTT.

The chain couples TRBV19 to TRBJ2-7, with a possible D match to TRBD1 (6 bases). The CDR3 contains 13 residues. Trimming stripped 7 bases from V and 0 bases from J, with 10 bases between. The germline gives CDR1 LNHDA, CDR2 SQIVND (reference sequence). DNA of the CDR3: TGTGCCAGTAAGGACAGCCGCTCCTACGAGCAGTACTTC. As protein: CASKDSRSYEQYF.

The chain is built from TRBV5-4 and TRBJ1-3; D is possibly TRBD1 (5 bases). Trimming pared 0 bases from V and 3 bases from J, leaving 13 bases between. Germline V lookup: CDR1 SGHNT, CDR2 YYREEE (reference sequence). The CDR3 loop spans 16 amino acids. The CDR3 coding sequence is TGTGCCAGCAGCTTGGGGGGGGGAGGCTTTGGAAACACCATATATTTT. Its translation is CASSLGGGGFGNTIYF.

This sequence joins TRBV27 and TRBJ2-1; tentatively, D is TRBD1 (5 bases). V lost 5 bases to trimming and J lost 4 bases, with 15 bases between them. Germline CDR1 and CDR2: MNHEY and SMNVEV (reference sequence). CDR3 length equals 15 residues. The CDR3 coding sequence is TGTGCCAGCAGTCCCCAGTTTGGGGCATACAATGAGCAGTTCTTC. Translating it yields CASSPQFGAYNEQFF.

This clone was observed a handful of times. This chain joins TRBV4-1 and TRBJ1-2; D may be TRBD1 (5 bases). The CDR3 covers 15 residues. V was clipped by 0 bases and J by 0 bases, with 8 bases between them. CDR1 MGHRA and CDR2 YSYEKL come from the germline V gene. The CDR3 loop reads CASSQETAANYGYTF. The DNA of the CDR3 is TGCGCCAGCAGCCAAGAGACAGCAGCTAACTATGGCTACACCTTC.

This clone has a single count. The CDR3 nucleotides are TGTGCCAGCAGCCCTGGACACATCTCCTACGAGCAGTACTTC. The encoded protein is CASSPGHISYEQYF. This rearrangement joins TRBV5-5 to TRBJ2-7, with D perhaps matching TRBD1 (5 bases). Germline assignment: CDR1 SGHKS and CDR2 YYEKEE (reference sequence). Trimming stripped 4 bases from V and 0 bases from J, with 11 bases between. The CDR3 contains 14 residues.

The chain has TRBV10-2 and TRBJ2-7; 9 nucleotides align to TRBD1. The CDR3 totals 14 residues. CDR1 and CDR2 from the germline V gene are WSHSY and SAAADI. The junction had 6 bases not matched to a gene; V was cut back by 7 bases and J by 2 bases. CDR3: CASILDRGAYEQYF. The CDR3 DNA is TGCGCCAGCATCCTGGACAGGGGCGCCTACGAGCAGTACTTC.

This chain links TRBV9 with TRBJ2-3; D unresolved. This CDR3 has 13 amino acids. Trimming took off 0 bases at V and 4 bases at J, with 6 bases between the two ends. Germline V gene lookup returns CDR1 SGDLS and CDR2 YYNGEE. Written as DNA, the CDR3 is TGTGCCAGCAGCGTAGCTACGCCAGATACGCAGTATTTT. This sequence encodes CASSVATPDTQYF.

The V gene is TRBV5-4, the J gene TRBJ2-2; 10 bases fit TRBD2. This CDR3 contains 16 residues. The V and J ends lost 5 bases and 5 bases, in that order; junction bases with no gene match: 9. The germline V gene has CDR1 SGHNT and CDR2 YYREEE (reference sequence). The CDR3 bases are TGTGCCAGCAGTTCCCGGACTAGCGGAGGTACCGGGGAGCTGTTTTTT. This translates into CASSSRTSGGTGELFF.

The chain joins TRBV6-5 to TRBJ2-2, with 8 bases identical to TRBD1. This CDR3 spans 15 amino acids. CDR1 MNHEY and CDR2 SVGAGI come from the germline V gene. After removal of 6 bases from V and 6 bases from J, the junction contained 9 bases not matched to a gene. The CDR3 spells CASRPGQGWAGELFF. The CDR3 nucleotides read TGTGCCAGCAGACCTGGACAGGGTTGGGCCGGGGAGCTGTTTTTT.

The rearrangement joins TRBV10-3 to TRBJ2-3, with D possibly matching TRBD2 (6 bases). The germline gives CDR1 ENHRY, CDR2 SYGVKD. CDR3 length: 16 residues. V lost 0 bases, J lost 4 bases, and 14 bases lay in between. Here the CDR3 DNA reads TGTGCCATCAGTGAGTCGAGGACGGGGGAGGCAGATACGCAGTATTTT. It encodes CAISESRTGEADTQYF.

DNA for the CDR3: TGCGCCAGCAGTCCCGGCCTAACAGGCCACAATGAGCAGTTCTTC. Translating gives CASSPGLTGHNEQFF. The rearrangement uses TRBV10-2 and TRBJ2-1; tentatively, D is TRBD1 (5 bases). The germline gives CDR1 WSHSY, CDR2 SAAADI. The CDR3 has 15 amino acids. V was pared by 5 bases and J by 5 bases, with 16 bases between.

J is TRBJ1-1 and V is TRBV30; D remains ambiguous. The V end was cut by 5 bases, the J end by 7 bases, with 14 bases between. This CDR3 region has 12 residues. Germline V gene lookup returns CDR1 GTSNPN and CDR2 SVGIG (reference sequence). The chain's CDR3 is CAWDPSRLEAFF. In nucleotides, the CDR3 is TGTGCCTGGGACCCGTCAAGACTTGAAGCTTTCTTT. Full variable domain (outside the CDR3, taken from reference TRBV30 and TRBJ1-1): SQTIHQWPATLVQPVGSPLSLECTVEGTSNPNLYWYRQAAGRGLQLLFYSVGIGQISSEVPQNLSASRPQDRQFILSSKKLLLSDSGFYLCAWDPSRLEAFFGQGTRLTVV.

CDR3 sequence: CASSVEFWRTGETQYF. As DNA, the CDR3 is TGTGCCAGCAGTGTCGAGTTCTGGCGCACAGGAGAGACCCAGTACTTC. The V and J genes are TRBV6-1 and TRBJ2-5; a possible D gene is TRBD1 (5 bases). CDR1 is MNHNS, CDR2 SASEGT, per germline. V was pared by 4 bases and J by 4 bases, with 19 bases between. The CDR3 has 16 amino acids.

This clone was seen a single time. As DNA, the CDR3 is TGTGCCAGCAGCCTAGAACAGGGCGGTAACTATGGCTACACCTTC. It specifies CASSLEQGGNYGYTF. The genes are TRBV9 and TRBJ1-2; D is possibly TRBD1 (6 bases). Deletions cut 4 bases from V and 1 base from J, with 14 bases between. This CDR3 is built from 15 residues. Germline values: CDR1 SGDLS, CDR2 YYNGEE.

V and J are TRBV7-2 and TRBJ1-4; D uncertain. Trimming took 1 base from V and 5 from J, leaving 20 bases between them. The length of the CDR3 is 18 residues. Germline V gene lookup returns CDR1 SGHTA and CDR2 FQGNSA. The CDR3 DNA is TGTGCCAGCAGCTTAGGGATGCAACTAGGGTCCGGAAATGAAAAACTGTTTTTT. Translating gives CASSLGMQLGSGNEKLFF.

The rearrangement uses TRBV10-3 and TRBJ2-7; maybe TRBD2 (6 bases). The CDR3 runs 17 residues. V was shortened by 0 bases and J by 1 base, with 16 bases between the two germline ends. Germline assignment: CDR1 ENHRY and CDR2 SYGVKD. CDR3 region: CAISESLGGRTSYEQYF. The CDR3 region has the DNA TGTGCCATCAGTGAGTCTCTCGGGGGACGGACGTCCTACGAGCAGTACTTC.

The chain couples TRBV11-2 to TRBJ2-7; 7 positions match TRBD2. This CDR3 has 14 amino acids. The germline V gene has CDR1 SGHAT and CDR2 FQNNGV. V dropped 3 bases and J dropped 4; count of bases not matched to a gene: 6. The CDR3 coding sequence is TGTGCCAGCAGCTTGGGGGGGAGCGCTTACGAGCAGTACTTC. Its protein is CASSLGGSAYEQYF.

This chain uses TRBV7-9 with TRBJ1-1; D unclear. This CDR3 region has 11 residues. The germline gives CDR1 SEHNR, CDR2 FQNEAQ (reference sequence). The V end lost 1 base, the J end lost 11 bases, and 8 bases lay between the germline ends. CDR3 in DNA: TGTGCCAGCAGCTTAGGCTTCGGGGCTTTCTTT. Translation gives CASSLGFGAFF. Looking up the rest from reference TRBV7-9 and TRBJ1-1 gives the full variable domain: DTGVSQNPRHKITKRGQNVTFRCDPISEHNRLYWYRQTLGQGPEFLTYFQNEAQLEKSRLLSDRFSAERPKGSFSTLEIQRTEQGDSAMYLCASSLGFGAFFGQGTRLTVV.

This chain links TRBV7-8 with TRBJ2-3, with 11 bases that match TRBD2. Looked up from germline, CDR1 is SGHVS and CDR2 is FQNEAQ. Trimming took 4 bases from V and 5 from J; bases not matched to a gene: 8. The CDR3 length is 16 residues. This CDR3 reads CASSSRTSGYRDTQYF. The CDR3 DNA is TGTGCCAGCAGCTCCCGGACTAGCGGGTACCGAGATACGCAGTATTTT.

This clone was counted a few times. The sample carries other DNA sequences with the same CDR3. The V gene is TRBV6-1, the J gene TRBJ2-5; 11 nucleotides align to TRBD2. The CDR3 has 15 amino acids. CDR1 MNHNS and CDR2 SASEGT come from the germline V gene. Unmatched junction bases numbered 1, after V lost 2 bases and J lost 2 bases. DNA for the CDR3: TGTGCCAGCAGTGAATTAGCGGGAGGGCAAGAGACCCAGTACTTC. This codes for CASSELAGGQETQYF.

The chain has TRBV11-3 and TRBJ2-3, with a tentative D call TRBD2 (6 bases). V was cut by 3 bases and J by 3 bases, with 7 bases left in between. CDR3 length: 13 residues. Per germline, CDR1 SGHNT and CDR2 YENEEA. The CDR3 here is CASSFGGTDTQYF. CDR3 DNA: TGTGCCAGCAGCTTCGGGGGAACAGATACGCAGTATTTT.

J is TRBJ2-5 and V is TRBV10-3; D is unclear. Trimming removed 4 bases from V and 1 base from J, with 13 bases in between. The CDR3 loop spans 15 amino acids. The germline CDR1 and CDR2 sequences are ENHRY and SYGVKD. For the CDR3, the DNA is TGTGCCATCAGTGCGGCCAGAGGATTCCAAGAGACCCAGTACTTC. Translated: CAISAARGFQETQYF.

The rearrangement uses TRBV7-2 and TRBJ2-7, with D perhaps TRBD1 (6 bases). Germline CDR1 and CDR2: SGHTA and FQGNSA. The CDR3 is 12 residues long. V lost 2 bases and J lost 6, with 8 bases in between. The CDR3 DNA reads as TGTGCCAGCAGCTTACAGGGGACCGAGCAGTACTTC. Translating gives CASSLQGTEQYF.

The chain recombines TRBV2 with TRBJ1-6; D is ambiguous. V was clipped by 10 bases and J by 0 bases, with 13 bases between them. Germline loops: CDR1 SNHLY, CDR2 FYNNEI. CDR3 length: 15 amino acids. The CDR3 sequence is CATSDEPSYNSPLHF. Here the CDR3 DNA reads TGTGCCACCTCCGATGAGCCCTCCTATAATTCACCCCTCCACTTT.